These 15 T cell receptor beta chains share one sample of origin, sequenced in a study of graft-versus-host responses after intestinal transplantation. This table comes from immunoSEQ multiplex PCR, and its TCRdb copy is limited to in-frame clones, with some not included. The sample contains tens of thousands of clones, about nine tenths of which appear only once. These receptors lack a known antigen. The sample consisted of unstimulated CD4+ T cells sorted from spleen or lymph node cells, taken before intestinal transplant. These receptors all come from a human donor who received an intestinal transplant.

This chain connects TRBV7-9 to TRBJ1-3; the match to TRBD1 covers 8 bases. This CDR3 has 18 amino acids. Germline trimming cut 0 bases from V and 3 bases from J; bases unmatched to any gene: 10. Germline V gene data show CDR1 as SEHNR and CDR2 as FQNEAQ (reference sequence). The CDR3 DNA sequence: TGTGCCAGCAGCTTAGCGCGGGGGACAGGAGGAAATGGAAACACCATATATTTT. Protein sequence: CASSLARGTGGNGNTIYF.

CDR3 sequence: CASRGAGALDTQYF. In DNA form, the CDR3 reads TGCGCCAGCAGAGGAGCGGGAGCCTTAGATACGCAGTATTTT. V usage is TRBV10-1 and J usage is TRBJ2-3, with 8 nucleotides matching TRBD2. The CDR3 is made up of 14 amino acids. V lost 6 bases, J lost 5 bases, and 7 bases stayed unmatched. Germline CDR1 and CDR2: WNHNN and SYGVQD (reference sequence).

This clone occurred a few times. This chain links TRBV9 with TRBJ1-1; TRBD1 might be the D (5 bases). The CDR3 runs 16 residues. Germline CDR1 reads SGDLS; CDR2 reads YYNGEE. V was trimmed by 0 bases and J by 4 bases, leaving 16 bases between them. The CDR3 loop is CASSVEWGVWVTEAFF. Here the CDR3 DNA reads TGTGCCAGCAGCGTAGAATGGGGGGTGTGGGTCACTGAAGCTTTCTTT.

The rearrangement links TRBV14 to TRBJ2-1, with 7 bases fitting TRBD2. CDR1 is SGHDN and CDR2 is FVKESK in the germline V gene. Trimming took 2 bases from V and 8 from J; bases not matched to a gene: 6. This CDR3 comprises 14 residues. The CDR3 sequence: CASSQFGGSYEQFF. The CDR3 DNA reads as TGTGCCAGCAGCCAATTTGGCGGGAGCTATGAGCAGTTCTTC.

The gene calls are TRBV12-5 and TRBJ2-1; 10 nucleotides line up with TRBD2. Germline V CDR1 and CDR2: LGHNT, FRNRAP. J lost 4 bases, V lost 0 bases, and 12 bases had no gene match. This CDR3 has 19 amino acids. CDR3 region: CASGLVRTSGKREYNEQFF. The CDR3 nucleotides are TGTGCTAGTGGTTTGGTACGTACTAGCGGGAAAAGGGAATACAATGAGCAGTTCTTC.

The J gene is TRBJ1-2, the V gene TRBV5-1; D gene ambiguous. Trimming took 4 bases from V and 7 from J, leaving 14 bases between them. This CDR3 has 13 amino acids. Per germline, CDR1 SGHRS and CDR2 YFSETQ. The CDR3 protein is CASSVTSEGGYTF. DNA of the CDR3: TGCGCCAGCAGCGTAACTTCGGAGGGTGGCTACACCTTC.

The chain joins TRBV29-1 to TRBJ1-1; TRBD1 matches 7 bases. From germline, CDR1 is SQVTM and CDR2 ANQGSEA. The CDR3 spans 14 residues. After removal of 7 bases from V and 3 bases from J, the junction contained 11 bases not matched to a gene. The chain's CDR3 is CSAIFSGGYTEAFF. The CDR3 DNA sequence: TGCAGCGCTATTTTCTCAGGGGGGTACACTGAAGCTTTCTTT.

This clone was seen once. The chain combines TRBV5-4 with TRBJ2-1; 10 bases line up with TRBD2. CDR1 is SGHNT, CDR2 YYREEE, per germline (reference sequence). The V segment lost 4 bases and the J segment 9 bases; nucleotides outside the gene matches: 7. This CDR3 is 14 amino acids long. CDR3 sequence reads: CASSNPSGSSEQFF. CDR3 DNA sequence: TGTGCCAGCAGCAATCCTAGCGGGAGCAGTGAGCAGTTCTTC.

V is TRBV5-1 and J is TRBJ2-2; no clear D. This CDR3 contains 14 residues. V lost 4 bases, J lost 2 bases, and 9 bases lay in between. Germline loops: CDR1 SGHRS, CDR2 YFSETQ. CDR3 bases: TGCGCCAGCAGCCTCGGATTAAACACCGGGGAGCTGTTTTTT. Protein product: CASSLGLNTGELFF.

The chain employs TRBV27 and TRBJ2-1, with 13 nucleotides matching TRBD2. The germline V gene has CDR1 MNHEY and CDR2 SMNVEV (reference sequence). Trimming at V came to 7 bases and at J to 6 bases, leaving 6 bases not matched to a gene. The CDR3 totals 15 residues. The DNA of the CDR3 is TGTGCCAGCAACCCGGGACTAGCGGGAAGCAATGAGCAGTTCTTC. Translated: CASNPGLAGSNEQFF.

V gene TRBV10-3 combines with J gene TRBJ2-6, with D tentatively TRBD1 (6 bases). The CDR3 runs 16 residues. The germline V and J ends were trimmed by 5 bases and 2 bases, with 13 bases remaining between them. The V gene's germline CDR1 is ENHRY and CDR2 SYGVKD. The CDR3 sequence: CAISRDTGTGANVLTF. CDR3 nucleotides: TGTGCCATCAGTCGCGACACAGGGACTGGGGCCAACGTCCTGACTTTC.

This chain joins TRBV10-1 and TRBJ2-5; no definite D call. Trimming removed 5 bases from V and 0 bases from J, with 7 bases in between. Germline lookup yields CDR1 WNHNN and CDR2 SYGVQD (reference sequence). The CDR3 contains 13 residues. This CDR3 is CASSPTNQETQYF. The CDR3 bases are TGCGCCAGCAGTCCCACCAACCAAGAGACCCAGTACTTC.

The genes are TRBV28 and TRBJ2-1, with D possibly TRBD1 on 5 matching bases. V shed 3 bases and J shed 3 bases, with 12 bases lying between them. The CDR3 totals 15 residues. The germline V gene has CDR1 MDHEN and CDR2 SYDVKM. CDR3 region: CASSLLGDSYNEQFF. CDR3 sequence (DNA): TGTGCCAGCAGTTTGCTTGGAGACAGCTACAATGAGCAGTTCTTC.

This chain links TRBV9 with TRBJ2-4; D gene uncertain. The CDR3 runs to 20 residues. Germline V gene sequence: CDR1 SGDLS, CDR2 YYNGEE. Trimming took off 3 bases at V and 0 bases at J, with 25 bases between the two ends. CDR3 protein: CASSAEAAAAGHPAKNIQYF. The CDR3 nucleotides are TGTGCCAGCAGCGCCGAGGCCGCCGCGGCCGGGCATCCAGCCAAAAACATTCAGTACTTC.

The chain has TRBV14 and TRBJ2-2; TRBD1 might be the D (7 bases). Trimming left V 11 bases short and J 1 base short, with 20 bases between. Germline V gives CDR1 SGHDN, CDR2 FVKESK. CDR3 size: 16 residues. The CDR3 DNA is TGTGCCCCCAGGGGGGCAGCGACAGGGAACACCGGGGAGCTGTTTTTT. It specifies CAPRGAATGNTGELFF.